The 15 T cell receptor beta chains reported below all come from one sample, sequenced in a study of OX40 agonist ivuxolimab in advanced cancers. The method was immunoSEQ multiplex PCR; TCRdb's version includes in-frame clones alone and lacks a portion of them. The sample shows tens of thousands of clones, approximately 90% of them seen only once. Material: CD4+ or CD8+ T cells sorted from blood, obtained in a trial of the OX40 agonist ivuxolimab. Source of these receptors: an adult with an advanced solid tumor such as melanoma, head and neck, liver or kidney cancer.

For this clone: One junction end disagrees with the germline gene, perhaps due to a read error. The V gene is TRBV28, the J gene TRBJ1-1, with a tentative D call TRBD1 (5 bases). Germline CDR1 and CDR2: MDHEN and SYDVKM. This CDR3 is built from 12 residues. CDR3 residues: CASSLSGGGSVF. The CDR3 DNA sequence: TGTGCCAGCAGTTTATCTGGGGGTGGTTCGGTCTTT. Supplemented by reference TRBV28 and TRBJ1-1, the full variable domain reads DVKVTQSSRYLVKRTGEKVFLECVQDMDHENMFWYRQDPGLGLRLIYFSYDVKMKEKGDIPEGYSVSREKKERFSLILESASTNQTSMYLCASSLSGGGSVFGQGTRLTVV.

This clone was recorded only once. The V and J genes are TRBV5-1 and TRBJ2-1; possible D gene TRBD1, 5 bases. The CDR3 consists of 14 residues. In germline, CDR1 is SGHRS, CDR2 YFSETQ. V lost 3 bases, J lost 2 bases, and 9 bases lay in between. CDR3 loop: CASSSRATYNEQFF. CDR3 sequence (DNA): TGCGCCAGCAGCTCCAGGGCGACCTACAATGAGCAGTTCTTC.

The chain employs TRBV11-2 and TRBJ2-1, with 12 bases matching TRBD2. The CDR3 is 16 amino acids. Germline trimming cut 3 bases from V and 4 bases from J; bases unmatched to any gene: 4. In germline, CDR1 is SGHAT, CDR2 FQNNGV. CDR3 sequence: CASSLLAGGQYNEQFF. Here the CDR3 DNA reads TGTGCCAGCAGCTTGCTAGCGGGGGGGCAATACAATGAGCAGTTCTTC.

J is TRBJ2-7 and V is TRBV10-3; 7 bases are shared with TRBD1. V shed 3 bases, J shed 0 bases, and the junction held 2 bases outside the gene matches. From germline, CDR1 is ENHRY and CDR2 SYGVKD. The CDR3 is 14 residues long. The CDR3 DNA sequence: TGTGCCATCAGTGATGGGACAGCCTCCTACGAGCAGTACTTC. As protein: CAISDGTASYEQYF.

CDR3 nucleotides: TGTGCCAGCAGCTCGAGGACTAGCGGGATGGGAACAGATACGCAGTATTTT. Protein sequence: CASSSRTSGMGTDTQYF. V is TRBV11-2 and J is TRBJ2-3, with 12 bases lining up with TRBD2. This CDR3 contains 17 residues. The germline gives CDR1 SGHAT, CDR2 FQNNGV. V lost 4 bases, J lost 3 bases, and 8 bases stayed unmatched.

The chain carries TRBV5-1 and TRBJ1-1; no reliable D call. This CDR3 spans 13 amino acids. Between the trimmed V and J ends, which lost 7 bases and 5 bases, there was a span of 15 bases. The germline V gene has CDR1 SGHRS and CDR2 YFSETQ. The CDR3 loop reads CASRDIIGTEAFF. In nucleotides, the CDR3 is TGCGCCAGCCGCGACATTATTGGGACTGAAGCTTTCTTT.

This clone was counted a few times. The gene calls are TRBV5-1 and TRBJ2-1; 9 bases match TRBD1. Germline V gene lookup returns CDR1 SGHRS and CDR2 YFSETQ. The V and J ends lost 0 bases and 8 bases, in that order; junction bases with no gene match: 9. The CDR3 has 16 residues. The CDR3 DNA is TGCGCCAGCAGCTTGGTGGGACAGGGTCGTCTCGATGAGCAGTTCTTC. It is translated as CASSLVGQGRLDEQFF.

The chain recombines TRBV6-5 with TRBJ1-6, with D possibly TRBD1 on 5 matching bases. The V end lost 5 bases, the J end lost 18 bases, and 17 bases lay between the germline ends. This CDR3 is built from 12 residues. Germline V CDR1 and CDR2: MNHEY, SVGAGI. CDR3 loop: CASSEGVAGTHF. CDR3 nucleotide sequence: TGTGCCAGCAGTGAAGGGGTGGCAGGGACCCACTTT.

This chain connects TRBV7-2 to TRBJ2-7, with D unresolved. The V end lost 4 bases, the J end lost 3 bases, and 7 bases lay between the germline ends. Germline V gene sequence: CDR1 SGHTA, CDR2 FQGNSA. This CDR3 has 12 residues. CDR3 protein: CASSSGRYEQYF. The CDR3 bases are TGTGCCAGCAGCTCCGGGCGCTACGAGCAGTACTTC.

V gene TRBV10-1 combines with J gene TRBJ1-1; D remains unclear. Germline assignment: CDR1 WNHNN and CDR2 SYGVQD (reference sequence). Trimming took 5 bases from V and 5 from J, leaving 15 bases between them. The CDR3 loop spans 14 amino acids. CDR3 protein: CASSPSAGSTEAFF. The DNA of the CDR3 is TGCGCCAGCAGTCCCTCCGCGGGGTCTACTGAAGCTTTCTTT.

The CDR3 DNA reads TGCGCCAGCAGCCAGTATTTCAGCACAGATACGCAGTATTTT. Residues: CASSQYFSTDTQYF. The rearrangement joins TRBV4-1 to TRBJ2-3; no clear D gene. This CDR3 contains 14 residues. The V gene's germline CDR1 is MGHRA and CDR2 YSYEKL. The ends were cut back, 3 bases at V and 0 bases at J, with 7 bases in the middle.

This rearrangement joins TRBV7-9 to TRBJ1-4; a possible D gene is TRBD1 (6 bases). Germline V gene data show CDR1 as SEHNR and CDR2 as FQNEAQ (reference sequence). This CDR3 has 16 residues. Trimming took off 5 bases at V and 4 bases at J, with 17 bases between the two ends. CDR3 sequence (DNA): TGTGCCAGCAGCCTAACCTACCGGACAGTTAATGAAAAACTGTTTTTT. Protein: CASSLTYRTVNEKLFF.

This chain links TRBV23-1 with TRBJ1-3; tentatively, D is TRBD1 (6 bases). TRBV23-1 belongs to the ORF category, with a function that is uncertain. The CDR3 has 17 residues. V was trimmed by 6 bases and J by 0 bases, leaving 18 bases between them. CDR3 DNA sequence: TGCGCCAGCAGAACCGCGAGCCAGGGGAACTCTGGAAACACCATATATTTT. This gives the protein CASRTASQGNSGNTIYF.

This chain joins TRBV5-4 and TRBJ2-7, with 8 bases matching TRBD1. V lost 3 bases to trimming and J lost 4 bases; unmatched junction nucleotides: 12. The CDR3 loop spans 16 amino acids. Per germline, CDR1 SGHNT and CDR2 YYREEE (reference sequence). In DNA form, the CDR3 reads TGTGCCAGCAGCTCCACCTCCGGGACAGGCCTTTACGAGCAGTACTTC. It specifies CASSSTSGTGLYEQYF. Together with reference TRBV5-4 and TRBJ2-7, the CDR3 gives the full variable domain: ETGVTQSPTHLIKTRGQQVTLRCSSQSGHNTVSWYQQALGQGPQFIFQYYREEENGRGNFPPRFSGLQFPNYSSELNVNALELDDSALYLCASSSTSGTGLYEQYFGPGTRLTVT.

V gene TRBV6-5 combines with J gene TRBJ2-7; maybe TRBD1 (6 bases). This CDR3 region has 14 residues. The germline V gene has CDR1 MNHEY and CDR2 SVGAGI. V lost 7 bases and J 0 bases, leaving 13 bases between the germline ends. Written as DNA, the CDR3 is TGTGCCAGCACCCCCGGGACATTCTCCTACGAGCAGTACTTC. Protein: CASTPGTFSYEQYF.